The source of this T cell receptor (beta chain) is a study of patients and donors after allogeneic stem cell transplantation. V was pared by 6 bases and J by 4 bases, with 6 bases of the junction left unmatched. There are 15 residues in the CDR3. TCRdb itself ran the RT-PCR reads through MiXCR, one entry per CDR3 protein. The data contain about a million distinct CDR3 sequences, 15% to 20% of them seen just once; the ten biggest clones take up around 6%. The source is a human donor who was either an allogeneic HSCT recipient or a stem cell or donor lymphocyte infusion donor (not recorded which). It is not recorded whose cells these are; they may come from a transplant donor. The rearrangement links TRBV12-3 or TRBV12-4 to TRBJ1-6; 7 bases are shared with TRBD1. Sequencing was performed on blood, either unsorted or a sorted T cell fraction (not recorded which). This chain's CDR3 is CASREQQGYNSPLHF. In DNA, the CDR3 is TGTGCCAGCAGAGAGCAACAGGGGTATAATTCACCCCTCCACTTT.